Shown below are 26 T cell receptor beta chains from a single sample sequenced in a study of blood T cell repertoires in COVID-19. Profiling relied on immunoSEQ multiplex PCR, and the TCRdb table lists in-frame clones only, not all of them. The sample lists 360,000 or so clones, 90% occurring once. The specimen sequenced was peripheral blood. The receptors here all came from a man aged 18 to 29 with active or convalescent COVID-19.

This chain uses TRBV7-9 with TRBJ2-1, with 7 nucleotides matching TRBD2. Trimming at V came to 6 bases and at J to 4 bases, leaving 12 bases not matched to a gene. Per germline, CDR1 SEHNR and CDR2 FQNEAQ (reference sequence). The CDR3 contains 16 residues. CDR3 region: CASSPWGGTQYNEQFF. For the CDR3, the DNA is TGTGCCAGCAGTCCATGGGGGGGAACTCAGTACAATGAGCAGTTCTTC.

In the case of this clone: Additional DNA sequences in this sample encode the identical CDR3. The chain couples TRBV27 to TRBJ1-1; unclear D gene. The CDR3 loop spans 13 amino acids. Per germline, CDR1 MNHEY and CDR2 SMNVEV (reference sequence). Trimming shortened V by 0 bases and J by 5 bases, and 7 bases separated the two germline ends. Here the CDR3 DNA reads TGTGCCAGCAGTTTATCAGGAGGAACTGAAGCTTTCTTT. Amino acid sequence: CASSLSGGTEAFF.

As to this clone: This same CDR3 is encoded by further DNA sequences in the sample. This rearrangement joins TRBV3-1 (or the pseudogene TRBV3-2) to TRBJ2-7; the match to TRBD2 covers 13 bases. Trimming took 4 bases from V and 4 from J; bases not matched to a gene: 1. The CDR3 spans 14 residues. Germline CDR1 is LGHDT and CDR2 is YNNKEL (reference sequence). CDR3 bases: TGTGCCAGCAGCCGGACTAGCGGGAGTTACGAGCAGTACTTC. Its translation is CASSRTSGSYEQYF.

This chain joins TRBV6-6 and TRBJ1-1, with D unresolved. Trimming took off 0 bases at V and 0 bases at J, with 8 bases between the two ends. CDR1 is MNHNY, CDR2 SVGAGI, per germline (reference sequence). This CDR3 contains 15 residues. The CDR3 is CASSYSIQLNTEAFF. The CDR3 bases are TGTGCCAGCAGTTACTCGATACAGTTGAACACTGAAGCTTTCTTT.

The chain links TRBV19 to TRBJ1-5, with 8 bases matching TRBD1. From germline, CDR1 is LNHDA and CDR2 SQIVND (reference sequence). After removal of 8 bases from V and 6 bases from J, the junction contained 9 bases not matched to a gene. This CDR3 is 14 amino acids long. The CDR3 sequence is CASYGQGRGQPQHF. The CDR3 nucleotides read TGTGCCAGTTACGGACAGGGCCGAGGTCAGCCCCAGCATTTT.

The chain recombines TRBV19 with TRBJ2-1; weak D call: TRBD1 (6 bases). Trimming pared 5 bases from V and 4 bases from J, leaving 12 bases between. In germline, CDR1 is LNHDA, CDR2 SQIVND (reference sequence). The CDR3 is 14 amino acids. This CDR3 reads CASSALDSYNEQFF. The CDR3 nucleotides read TGTGCCAGTAGTGCCCTGGACAGTTACAATGAGCAGTTCTTC.

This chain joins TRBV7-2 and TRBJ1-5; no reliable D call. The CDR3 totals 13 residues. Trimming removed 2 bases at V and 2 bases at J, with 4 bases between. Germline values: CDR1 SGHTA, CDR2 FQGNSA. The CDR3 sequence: CASSLSGNQPQHF. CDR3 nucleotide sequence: TGTGCCAGCAGCTTAAGCGGCAATCAGCCCCAGCATTTT. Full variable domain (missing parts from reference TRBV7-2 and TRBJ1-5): GAGVSQSPSNKVTEKGKDVELRCDPISGHTALYWYRQSLGQGLEFLIYFQGNSAPDKSGLPSDRFSAERTGGSVSTLTIQRTQQEDSAVYLCASSLSGNQPQHFGDGTRLSIL.

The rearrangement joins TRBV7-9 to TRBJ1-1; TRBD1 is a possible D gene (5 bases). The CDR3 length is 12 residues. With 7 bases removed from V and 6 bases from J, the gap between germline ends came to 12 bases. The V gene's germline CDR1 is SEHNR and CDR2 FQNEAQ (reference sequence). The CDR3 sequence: CASNRGEAEAFF. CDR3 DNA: TGTGCCAGCAACCGAGGGGAGGCTGAAGCTTTCTTT.

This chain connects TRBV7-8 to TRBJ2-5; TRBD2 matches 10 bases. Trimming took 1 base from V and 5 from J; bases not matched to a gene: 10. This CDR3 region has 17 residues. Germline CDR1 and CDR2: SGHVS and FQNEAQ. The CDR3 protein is CASSLGGLAGDSETQYF. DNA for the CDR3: TGTGCCAGCAGCTTAGGGGGGCTAGCGGGAGATAGTGAGACCCAGTACTTC.

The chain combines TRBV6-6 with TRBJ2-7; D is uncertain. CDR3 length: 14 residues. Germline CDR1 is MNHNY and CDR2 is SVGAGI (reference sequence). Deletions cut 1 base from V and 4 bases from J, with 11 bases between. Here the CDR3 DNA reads TGTGCCAGCAGTTACTTACCGCTAGGTTACGAGCAGTACTTC. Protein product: CASSYLPLGYEQYF.

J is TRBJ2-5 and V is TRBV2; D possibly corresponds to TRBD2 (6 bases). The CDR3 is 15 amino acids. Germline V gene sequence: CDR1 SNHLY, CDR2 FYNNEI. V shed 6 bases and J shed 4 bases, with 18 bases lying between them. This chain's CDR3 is CASRGLALAGETQYF. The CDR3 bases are TGTGCCAGCAGGGGTCTGGCACTAGCTGGAGAGACCCAGTACTTC.

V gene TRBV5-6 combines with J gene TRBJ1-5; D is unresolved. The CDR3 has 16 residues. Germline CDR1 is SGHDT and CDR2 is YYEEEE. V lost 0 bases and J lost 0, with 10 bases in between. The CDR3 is CASSLGQRYSNQPQHF. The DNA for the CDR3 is TGTGCCAGCAGCTTGGGGCAGCGATATAGCAATCAGCCCCAGCATTTT.

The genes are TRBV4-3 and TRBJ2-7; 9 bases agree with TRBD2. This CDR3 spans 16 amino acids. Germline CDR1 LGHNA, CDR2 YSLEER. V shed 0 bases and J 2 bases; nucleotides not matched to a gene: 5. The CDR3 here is CASSQDRTSATYEQYF. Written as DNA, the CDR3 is TGCGCCAGCAGCCAAGATCGGACTAGCGCTACCTACGAGCAGTACTTC.

Written as DNA, the CDR3 is TGTGCCAGCACACCAGGGGGGTACACTGAAGCTTTCTTT. Translating gives CASTPGGYTEAFF. The gene calls are TRBV6-5 and TRBJ1-1; TRBD1 matches 7 bases. The CDR3 covers 13 residues. The ends lost 7 bases at V and 3 bases at J; junction bases unmatched: 5. Germline V gene data show CDR1 as MNHEY and CDR2 as SVGAGI.

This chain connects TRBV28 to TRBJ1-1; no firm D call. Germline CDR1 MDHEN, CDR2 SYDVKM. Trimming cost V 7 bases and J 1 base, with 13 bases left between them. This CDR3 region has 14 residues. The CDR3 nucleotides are TGTGCCAGCACCCCGGGTCTGACGAACACTGAAGCTTTCTTT. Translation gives CASTPGLTNTEAFF.

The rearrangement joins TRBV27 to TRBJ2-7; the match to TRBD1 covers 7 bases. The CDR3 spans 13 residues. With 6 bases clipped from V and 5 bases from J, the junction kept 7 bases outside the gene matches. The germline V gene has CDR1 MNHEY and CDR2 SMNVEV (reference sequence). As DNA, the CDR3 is TGTGCCAGCAGCGAACAGGGGTACCACGAGCAGTACTTC. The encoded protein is CASSEQGYHEQYF.

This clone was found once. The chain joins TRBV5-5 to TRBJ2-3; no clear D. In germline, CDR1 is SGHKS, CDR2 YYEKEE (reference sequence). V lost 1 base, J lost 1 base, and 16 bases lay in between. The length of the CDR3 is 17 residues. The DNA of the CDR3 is TGTGCCAGCAGCTTGTTGGTACTAATCTCTGGCACAGATACGCAGTATTTT. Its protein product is CASSLLVLISGTDTQYF.

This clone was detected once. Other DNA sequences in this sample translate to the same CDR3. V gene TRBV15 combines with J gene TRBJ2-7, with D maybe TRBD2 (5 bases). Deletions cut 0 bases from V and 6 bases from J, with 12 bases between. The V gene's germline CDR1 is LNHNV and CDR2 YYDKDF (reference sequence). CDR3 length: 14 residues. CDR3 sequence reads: CATSRDRGSGEQYF. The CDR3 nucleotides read TGTGCCACCAGCAGAGATCGAGGGTCTGGCGAGCAGTACTTC.

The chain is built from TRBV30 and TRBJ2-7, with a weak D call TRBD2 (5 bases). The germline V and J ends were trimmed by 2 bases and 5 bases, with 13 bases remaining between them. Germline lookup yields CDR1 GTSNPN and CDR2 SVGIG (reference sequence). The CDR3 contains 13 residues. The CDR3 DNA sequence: TGTGCCTGGAGTACGGACGCGGGTGACGAGCAGTACTTC. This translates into CAWSTDAGDEQYF. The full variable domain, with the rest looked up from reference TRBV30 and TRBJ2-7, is SQTIHQWPATLVQPVGSPLSLECTVEGTSNPNLYWYRQAAGRGLQLLFYSVGIGQISSEVPQNLSASRPQDRQFILSSKKLLLSDSGFYLCAWSTDAGDEQYFGPGTRLTVT.

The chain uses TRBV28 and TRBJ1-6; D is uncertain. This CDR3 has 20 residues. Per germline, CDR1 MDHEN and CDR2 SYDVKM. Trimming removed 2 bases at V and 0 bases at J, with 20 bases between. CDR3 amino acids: CASSLRPVNKRSSYNSPLHF. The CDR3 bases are TGTGCCAGCAGTTTACGCCCAGTGAATAAGCGGAGCTCCTATAATTCACCCCTCCACTTT.

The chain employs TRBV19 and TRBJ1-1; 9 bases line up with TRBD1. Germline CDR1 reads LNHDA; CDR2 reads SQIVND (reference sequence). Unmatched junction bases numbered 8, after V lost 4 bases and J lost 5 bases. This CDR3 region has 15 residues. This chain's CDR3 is CASSSRQGQGTEAFF. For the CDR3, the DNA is TGTGCCAGTAGTAGCCGACAGGGACAGGGAACTGAAGCTTTCTTT.

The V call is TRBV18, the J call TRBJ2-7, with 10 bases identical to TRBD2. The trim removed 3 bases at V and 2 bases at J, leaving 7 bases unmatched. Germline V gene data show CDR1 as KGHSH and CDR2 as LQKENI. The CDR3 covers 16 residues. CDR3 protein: CASSPVAGGGTYEQYF. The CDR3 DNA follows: TGTGCCAGCTCACCCGTAGCGGGAGGCGGGACCTACGAGCAGTACTTC.

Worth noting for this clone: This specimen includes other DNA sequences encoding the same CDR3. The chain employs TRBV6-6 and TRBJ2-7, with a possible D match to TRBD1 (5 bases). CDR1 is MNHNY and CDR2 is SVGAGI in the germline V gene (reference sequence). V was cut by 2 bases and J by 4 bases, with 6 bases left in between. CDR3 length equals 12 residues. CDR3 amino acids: CASSYTGYEQYF. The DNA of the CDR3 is TGTGCCAGCAGTTACACAGGTTACGAGCAGTACTTC.

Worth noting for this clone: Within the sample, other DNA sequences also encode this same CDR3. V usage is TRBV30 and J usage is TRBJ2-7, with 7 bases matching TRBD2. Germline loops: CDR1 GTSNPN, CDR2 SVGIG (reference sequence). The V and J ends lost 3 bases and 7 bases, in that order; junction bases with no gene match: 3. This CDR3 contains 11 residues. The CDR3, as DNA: TGTGCCTGGAGCTGGGGAGGGGAGCAGTACTTC. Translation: CAWSWGGEQYF.

CDR3 amino acids: CASSFIETQYF. The CDR3 DNA follows: TGCGCCAGCAGCTTCATTGAGACCCAGTACTTC. The V gene is TRBV5-1, the J gene TRBJ2-5; no clear D. The V gene's germline CDR1 is SGHRS and CDR2 YFSETQ. The CDR3 has 11 amino acids. V lost 2 bases, J lost 5 bases, and 4 bases lay in between.

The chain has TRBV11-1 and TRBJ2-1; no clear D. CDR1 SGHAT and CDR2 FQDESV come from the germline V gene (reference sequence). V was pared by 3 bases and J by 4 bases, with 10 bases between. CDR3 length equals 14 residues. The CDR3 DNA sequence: TGTGCCAGCAGCTTTTTGAATCGGTACAATGAGCAGTTCTTC. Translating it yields CASSFLNRYNEQFF.